This passage covers 26 T cell receptor beta chains from one sample sequenced in a study of T cells in Graves' hyperthyroidism and ophthalmopathy. Amplified TCR beta CDR3 regions came from RNA transcripts. HTBI primers were employed in a first-round RT-PCR of the TCR CDR3. MiXCR, run by TCRdb on the multiplex PCR reads, gives a single entry per CDR3 protein. The data hold 300,000 to 350,000 distinct CDR3 sequences, with about 18% observed a single time. Sequencing used blood. These receptors all stem from a woman between 50 and 59 years old with Graves' hyperthyroidism.

The chain carries TRBV28 and TRBJ1-1, with D possibly matching TRBD1 (6 bases). Trimming removed 5 bases from V and 3 bases from J, with 13 bases in between. The CDR3 is 14 residues long. The germline V gene has CDR1 MDHEN and CDR2 SYDVKM. The CDR3 DNA is TGTGCCAGCAGTGAGGGGGGGGTGCACACTGAAGCTTTCTTT. Translation: CASSEGGVHTEAFF.

This chain links TRBV6-1 with TRBJ2-7; D unresolved. The CDR3 runs to 15 residues. The V end was cut by 0 bases, the J end by 0 bases, with 9 bases between. Germline loops: CDR1 MNHNS, CDR2 SASEGT. This CDR3 reads CASSEALGISYEQYV. CDR3 nucleotide sequence: TGTGCCAGCAGTGAAGCGCTGGGCATCTCCTACGAGCAGTACGTC.

The chain has TRBV4-1 and TRBJ1-5; 9 bases match TRBD1. This CDR3 is 17 amino acids long. Trimming cost V 0 bases and J 2 bases; bases outside gene matches: 5. CDR1 is MGHRA, CDR2 YSYEKL, per germline. The CDR3 DNA is TGCGCCAGCAGCCAAGATTTTACAGGGGGCCGCAATCAGCCCCAGCATTTT. Translating gives CASSQDFTGGRNQPQHF.

This clonotype was seen ten or more times. The chain joins TRBV30 to TRBJ1-3; D possibly corresponds to TRBD1 (6 bases). V lost 5 bases to trimming and J lost 1 base, with 12 bases between them. CDR1 is GTSNPN and CDR2 is SVGIG in the germline V gene (reference sequence). CDR3 length: 14 amino acids. As DNA, the CDR3 is TGTGCCTGGGGGGGCACAGGGTCTGGAAACACCATATATTTT. It is translated as CAWGGTGSGNTIYF.

This clonotype was seen ten or more times. The chain couples TRBV20-1 to TRBJ2-1; D may be TRBD1 (7 bases). The CDR3 consists of 11 residues. V shed 5 bases and J shed 9 bases, with 11 bases lying between them. Germline CDR1 and CDR2: DFQATT and SNEGSKA (reference sequence). The CDR3 DNA sequence: TGCAGTGCTGTTCAGGGGGGTGAGCAGTTCTTC. It encodes CSAVQGGEQFF.

The chain has TRBV11-2 and TRBJ1-2; D is unclear. Deletions cut 0 bases from V and 8 bases from J, with 7 bases between. This CDR3 is 12 amino acids long. Germline values: CDR1 SGHAT, CDR2 FQNNGV. CDR3 bases: TGTGCCAGCAGCTTAGAAGGAATGGGCTACACCTTC. Its protein is CASSLEGMGYTF.

Worth noting for this clonotype: A much larger clone sits a single nucleotide away, making a read error possible. This sequence joins TRBV20-1 and TRBJ2-2; D gene ambiguous. The CDR3 has 13 residues. Per the germline V gene, CDR1 is DFQATT and CDR2 is SNEGSKA (reference sequence). In nucleotides, the CDR3 is TGCAGTGCTGCGTGGGGTCGGACCGAGGAGCTGTTTTTT. Its translation is CSAAWGRTEELFF.

This clonotype has a handful of counts. The CDR3: CASSFLGNSPLHF. The CDR3 DNA reads TGTGCCAGCAGTTTCCTAGGAAATTCACCCCTCCACTTT. This chain joins TRBV12-3 or TRBV12-4 and TRBJ1-6; D gene unclear. V was shortened by 3 bases and J by 7 bases, with 7 bases between the two germline ends. The CDR3 totals 13 residues.

The chain links TRBV12-5 to TRBJ1-1; 11 nucleotides line up with TRBD1. Germline values: CDR1 LGHNT, CDR2 FRNRAP. The CDR3 is 14 amino acids. V lost 3 bases, J lost 12 bases, and 9 bases stayed unmatched. CDR3 protein: CASGLGQGAVPTFF. DNA for the CDR3: TGTGCTAGTGGTTTAGGACAGGGGGCCGTCCCAACTTTCTTT.

This clonotype came up a few times. The V gene is TRBV20-1, the J gene TRBJ2-7; no clear D gene. Between the trimmed V and J ends, which lost 0 bases and 0 bases, there was a span of 15 bases. In germline, CDR1 is DFQATT, CDR2 SNEGSKA (reference sequence). This CDR3 is 16 amino acids long. The DNA for the CDR3 is TGCAGTGCTAGAGATAGGCAATATCAAAGCTCCTACGAGCAGTACTTC. Translation: CSARDRQYQSSYEQYF.

This clonotype occurred many times. The V call is TRBV28, the J call TRBJ1-2; unclear D gene. Between the trimmed V and J ends, which lost 6 bases and 4 bases, there was a span of 9 bases. Germline-derived CDR1 and CDR2 are MDHEN and SYDVKM. The CDR3 totals 12 residues. The CDR3 loop reads CASSYKGYGYTF. As DNA, the CDR3 is TGTGCCAGCAGCTACAAGGGCTATGGCTACACCTTC.

The genes are TRBV19 and TRBJ2-3; TRBD1 matches 8 bases. Germline V gives CDR1 LNHDA, CDR2 SQIVND (reference sequence). Trimming cost V 6 bases and J 0 bases; bases outside gene matches: 8. This CDR3 spans 16 amino acids. The CDR3 nucleotides read TGTGCCAGTAGCCCGGGGACAGGTGCTAGCACAGATACGCAGTATTTT. Translated: CASSPGTGASTDTQYF.

This chain connects TRBV28 to TRBJ2-4, with a possible D match to TRBD1 (6 bases). The CDR3 length is 14 residues. Trimming removed 6 bases from V and 1 base from J, with 10 bases in between. The germline V gene has CDR1 MDHEN and CDR2 SYDVKM. The CDR3 reads CASSPGQAKNIQYF. The CDR3 DNA reads as TGTGCCAGCAGCCCCGGACAGGCCAAAAACATTCAGTACTTC.

Points on this clonotype: The junction departs from the called germline gene at one end, perhaps through a read error. The chain carries TRBV11-2 and TRBJ2-7; D is possibly TRBD2 (6 bases). The length of the CDR3 is 14 residues. CDR1 and CDR2 (germline): SGHAT, FQNNGV. CDR3: CASSLREGGSEQYF. CDR3 DNA: TGCGCCAGCAGCCTGCGGGAAGGAGGGTCCGAGCAGTACTTC.

This clonotype was observed a few times. The chain recombines TRBV7-3 with TRBJ2-1, with TRBD2 matching over 8 bases. This CDR3 comprises 15 residues. Germline V lookup: CDR1 SGHTA, CDR2 FQGTGA. Trimming removed 2 bases from V and 9 bases from J; junction bases left unmatched: 9. CDR3 residues: CASSLSTGGLGEQFF. The CDR3 nucleotides are TGTGCCAGCAGCTTATCGACGGGGGGGCTGGGTGAGCAGTTCTTC.

This clonotype appeared a few times. V and J are TRBV29-1 and TRBJ1-1; D is unresolved. The CDR3 length is 14 residues. CDR1 and CDR2 (germline): SQVTM, ANQGSEA. Trimming removed 2 bases from V and 6 bases from J, with 16 bases in between. CDR3 bases: TGCAGCGTTGAAATCCAGTCGGGCCGTGCTGAAGCTTTCTTT. Translating gives CSVEIQSGRAEAFF.

The sample holds many counts of this clonotype. The rearrangement joins TRBV11-2 to TRBJ2-3; D gene unclear. The CDR3 loop spans 14 amino acids. Germline CDR1 reads SGHAT; CDR2 reads FQNNGV. V gave up 5 bases and J gave up 0 bases, with 9 bases separating them. The CDR3 DNA reads TGTGCCAGCAGCCCTATGACTAGCACAGATACGCAGTATTTT. Protein: CASSPMTSTDTQYF.

This clonotype occurred many times. The chain carries TRBV5-1 and TRBJ2-3; D may correspond to TRBD1 or TRBD2 (5 bases each). The CDR3 spans 14 residues. V lost 3 bases and J lost 6, with 14 bases in between. Germline assignment: CDR1 SGHRS and CDR2 YFSETQ. The CDR3 protein is CASSSPGRSDTQYF. CDR3 coding DNA: TGCGCCAGCAGCTCACCGGGACGATCGGATACGCAGTATTTT. Filled out from reference TRBV5-1 and TRBJ2-3, the complete variable domain reads KAGVTQTPRYLIKTRGQQVTLSCSPISGHRSVSWYQQTPGQGLQFLFEYFSETQRNKGNFPGRFSGRQFSNSRSEMNVSTLELGDSALYLCASSSPGRSDTQYFGPGTRLTVL.

The chain is built from TRBV9 and TRBJ1-1; D is unresolved. V was pared by 0 bases and J by 1 base, with 13 bases between. The CDR3 has 16 amino acids. The V gene's germline CDR1 is SGDLS and CDR2 YYNGEE. CDR3 sequence: CASSVVLSGENTEAFF. In nucleotides, the CDR3 is TGTGCCAGCAGCGTAGTTCTATCCGGGGAGAACACTGAAGCTTTCTTT.

This clonotype occurred a few times. This chain links TRBV4-1 with TRBJ1-1, with a possible D match to TRBD1 (5 bases). The CDR3 loop spans 13 amino acids. The V end lost 1 base, the J end lost 5 bases, and 8 bases lay between the germline ends. Germline V CDR1 and CDR2: MGHRA, YSYEKL. The CDR3 DNA reads as TGCGCCAGCAGCCAAGGGTCAGGGACTGAAGCTTTCTTT. It is translated as CASSQGSGTEAFF.

This clonotype was counted at least ten times. J is TRBJ1-5 and V is TRBV30; 8 nucleotides match TRBD1. This CDR3 is built from 14 residues. After removal of 3 bases from V and 3 bases from J, the junction contained 4 bases not matched to a gene. In germline, CDR1 is GTSNPN, CDR2 SVGIG (reference sequence). The CDR3 loop reads CAWSGTGDNQPQHF. For the CDR3, the DNA is TGTGCCTGGAGCGGGACAGGAGACAATCAGCCCCAGCATTTT.

This clonotype was seen more than once but under ten times. This chain joins TRBV20-1 and TRBJ1-2; D unclear. This CDR3 spans 10 amino acids. Germline lookup yields CDR1 DFQATT and CDR2 SNEGSKA (reference sequence). V was shortened by 5 bases and J by 4 bases, with 5 bases between the two germline ends. The CDR3 DNA reads as TGCAGTGCTGGTAGCTATGGCTACACCTTC. Encoded protein: CSAGSYGYTF.

This clonotype was picked up a small number of times. V and J are TRBV20-1 and TRBJ1-5; 7 positions agree with TRBD1. The germline CDR1 and CDR2 sequences are DFQATT and SNEGSKA (reference sequence). The CDR3 runs 15 residues. V shed 3 bases and J 5 bases; nucleotides not matched to a gene: 10. The CDR3 DNA reads as TGCAGTGCTAGCCCATACGACAGGGCCGATCAGCCCCAGCATTTT. Translated: CSASPYDRADQPQHF.

This chain links TRBV7-8 with TRBJ2-2, with 7 positions matching TRBD1. The V and J ends lost 4 bases and 3 bases, in that order; junction bases with no gene match: 8. CDR3 length: 16 residues. Germline V gene data show CDR1 as SGHVS and CDR2 as FQNEAQ. As DNA, the CDR3 is TGTGCCAGCAGCTCCATGGACAGGACGTACACCGGGGAGCTGTTTTTT. Protein product: CASSSMDRTYTGELFF.

This clonotype showed up just a few times. The V gene is TRBV5-1, the J gene TRBJ2-3; TRBD1 or TRBD2 may be the D gene (5 bases each). This CDR3 is built from 15 residues. The germline gives CDR1 SGHRS, CDR2 YFSETQ. V was cut by 4 bases and J by 1 base, with 13 bases left in between. CDR3 nucleotides: TGCGCCAGCAGCATCGGGGCCTATCGCACAGATACGCAGTATTTT. Protein sequence: CASSIGAYRTDTQYF.

There are a few counts of this clonotype. The chain joins TRBV6-1 to TRBJ1-1; D is ambiguous. CDR1 and CDR2 (germline): MNHNS, SASEGT. The CDR3 has 14 residues. The V end lost 6 bases, the J end lost 5 bases, and 16 bases lay between the germline ends. This chain's CDR3 is CASSAVVRVTEAFF. CDR3 nucleotide sequence: TGTGCCAGCAGCGCCGTTGTGAGGGTAACTGAAGCTTTCTTT.